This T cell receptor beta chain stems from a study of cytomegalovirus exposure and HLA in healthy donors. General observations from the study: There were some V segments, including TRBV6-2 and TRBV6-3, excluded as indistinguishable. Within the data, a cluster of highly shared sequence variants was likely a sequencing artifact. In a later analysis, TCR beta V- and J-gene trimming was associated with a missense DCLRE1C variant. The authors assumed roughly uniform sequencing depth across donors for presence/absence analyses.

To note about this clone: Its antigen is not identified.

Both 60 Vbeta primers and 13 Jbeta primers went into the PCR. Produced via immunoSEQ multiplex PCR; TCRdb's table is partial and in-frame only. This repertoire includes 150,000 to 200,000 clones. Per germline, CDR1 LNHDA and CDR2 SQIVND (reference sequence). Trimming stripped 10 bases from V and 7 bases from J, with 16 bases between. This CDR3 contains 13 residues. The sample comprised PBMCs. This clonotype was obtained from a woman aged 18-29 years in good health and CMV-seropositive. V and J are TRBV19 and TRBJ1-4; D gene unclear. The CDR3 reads CATKTDPGEKLFF. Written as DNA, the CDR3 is TGTGCCACCAAAACAGACCCTGGTGAAAAACTGTTTTTT.